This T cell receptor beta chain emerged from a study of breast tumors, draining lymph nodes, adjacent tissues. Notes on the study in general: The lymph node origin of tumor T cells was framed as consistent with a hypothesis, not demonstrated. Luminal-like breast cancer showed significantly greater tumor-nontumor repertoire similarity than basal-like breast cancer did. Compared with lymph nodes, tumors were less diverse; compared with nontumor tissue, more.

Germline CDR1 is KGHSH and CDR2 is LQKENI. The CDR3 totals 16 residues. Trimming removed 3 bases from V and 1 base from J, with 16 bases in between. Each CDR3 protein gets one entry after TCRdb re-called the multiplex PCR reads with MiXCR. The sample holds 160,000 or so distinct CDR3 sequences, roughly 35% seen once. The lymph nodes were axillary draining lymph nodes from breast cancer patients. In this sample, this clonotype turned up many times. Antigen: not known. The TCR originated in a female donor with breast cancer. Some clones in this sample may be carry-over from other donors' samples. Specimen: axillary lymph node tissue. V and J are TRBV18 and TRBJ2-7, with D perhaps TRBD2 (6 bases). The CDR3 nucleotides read TGTGCCAGCTCACCGATCGGGGGAGGTGGATCCTACGAGCAGTACTTC. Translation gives CASSPIGGGGSYEQYF.